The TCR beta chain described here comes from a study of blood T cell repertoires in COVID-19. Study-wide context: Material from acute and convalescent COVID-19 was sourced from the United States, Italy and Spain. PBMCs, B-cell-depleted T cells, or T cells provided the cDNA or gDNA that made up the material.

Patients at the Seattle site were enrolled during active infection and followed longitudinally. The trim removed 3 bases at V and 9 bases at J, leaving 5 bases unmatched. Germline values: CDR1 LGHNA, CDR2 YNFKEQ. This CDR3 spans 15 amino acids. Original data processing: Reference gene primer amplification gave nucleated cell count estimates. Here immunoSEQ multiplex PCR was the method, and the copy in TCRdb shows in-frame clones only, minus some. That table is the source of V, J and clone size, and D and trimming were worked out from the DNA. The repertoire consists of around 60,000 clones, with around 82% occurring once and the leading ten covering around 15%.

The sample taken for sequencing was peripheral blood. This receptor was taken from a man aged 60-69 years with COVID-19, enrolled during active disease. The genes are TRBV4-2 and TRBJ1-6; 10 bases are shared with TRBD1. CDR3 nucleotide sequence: TGTGCCAGCAGCCAGGCGGGACAGGGGATTTCACCCCTCCACTTT. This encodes CASSQAGQGISPLHF.